Sequencing of this T cell receptor beta chain was carried out in a study of CD8 T cells in ankylosing spondylitis. Findings of the study overall: The study identified a TCR beta motif of several highly homologous variants that appeared characteristic of ankylosing spondylitis blood. It was reported that disease-linked clones were significantly enriched in matched ankylosing spondylitis synovial fluid.

V was pared by 1 base and J by 3 bases, with 10 bases between. This CDR3 comprises 15 residues. This clonotype was observed a few times. Its antigen is unknown. TCRdb fed the 5' RACE reads into MiXCR, producing one record per CDR3 protein. The repertoire consists of around 430,000 distinct CDR3 sequences, with 17% occurring once and the leading ten covering 0.95% to 1.1%. This sequence originates from a male donor with ankylosing spondylitis. The chain has TRBV12-3 or TRBV12-4 and TRBJ1-5; no definite D call. Sequenced: blood, either unsorted or a sorted T cell fraction (not recorded which). The CDR3 loop is CASSLGAPTNQPQHF. The CDR3 coding sequence is TGTGCCAGCAGTTTAGGGGCACCTACCAATCAGCCCCAGCATTTT.